This TCR beta chain was sequenced for a study of CD8 T cells in ankylosing spondylitis. By quantitative 5'-RACE with molecular barcodes, the TCR beta libraries were made. In TCRdb, the 5' RACE reads were re-called with MiXCR into one record per CDR3 protein. The profile shows roughly 100,000 distinct CDR3 sequences, roughly 8.3% of them singletons. Overall study findings and caveats: In ankylosing spondylitis blood, a motif of several highly homologous TCR beta variants appeared characteristic. Reports of some motif variants in reactive arthritis synovial fluid and blood predate this one.

The CDR3 has 13 amino acids. Trimming left V 2 bases short and J 4 bases short, with 8 bases between. There are many counts of this clonotype. Antigen: not known. The J gene is TRBJ2-5, the V gene TRBV12-3 or TRBV12-4, with D possibly matching TRBD2 (5 bases). The sequence came from a male donor with ankylosing spondylitis or in good health (not recorded which). Sequencing input: blood, either unsorted or a sorted T cell fraction (not recorded which). The CDR3 DNA sequence: TGTGCCAGCAGTTTACGGAGGAGAGAGACCCAGTACTTC. Translation: CASSLRRRETQYF.